This TCR beta chain originates from a study of radiotherapy plus CTLA-4 blockade in lung cancer. As for this clone: Its cognate antigen is unknown.

Germline V gives CDR1 SNHLY, CDR2 FYNNEI. The V segment lost 4 bases and the J segment 3 bases; nucleotides outside the gene matches: 5. CDR3 length: 15 amino acids. Measured with immunoSEQ multiplex PCR; TCRdb has only the in-frame clones, and not every one. There are roughly 50,000 clones in the sample; 80% to 90% occur only once, and roughly 17% lies in the top ten. The study's findings and limits: Early blood T cell clone dynamics reportedly forecast response best, with interferon-beta. After radiotherapy and ipilimumab, tumor-derived clones expanded in peripheral blood.

This TCR derives from a human donor with non-small cell lung cancer that progressed on radiotherapy plus ipilimumab. Some clones in this sample may be carry-over from other donors' samples. This specimen consisted of peripheral blood, obtained from a patient treated with radiotherapy plus ipilimumab. The V gene is TRBV2, the J gene TRBJ1-4, with 7 bases matching TRBD1. The chain's CDR3 is CASSGQGLPNEKLFF. The DNA for the CDR3 is TGTGCCAGCAGTGGACAGGGTCTACCTAATGAAAAACTGTTTTTT. The full variable domain, with the rest looked up from reference TRBV2 and TRBJ1-4, is EPEVTQTPSHQVTQMGQEVILRCVPISNHLYFYWYRQILGQKVEFLVSFYNNEISEKSEIFDDQFSVERPDGSNFTLKIRSTKLEDSAMYFCASSGQGLPNEKLFFGSGTQLSVL.